A selection of T cell receptor beta chains follows, all from one sample in a study of cytotoxic CD8 clonotypes in ibrutinib-treated CLL. Using immunoSEQ multiplex PCR, the repertoire was profiled, and TCRdb retains in-frame clones only, with some absent. This sample carries just under 70,000 clones, about 63% of them seen once, and the ten largest clones take 5.7%. The sequencing here drew on PBMCs, taken after 12 months of ibrutinib treatment. These receptors were taken from a human donor with chronic lymphocytic leukemia. Each CDR3 is given with its conserved first and last residue. Each record gives: clone size, V gene, D gene, J gene, CDR3 protein, CDR3 DNA. A D gene is named only where the DNA matches it firmly. Only some rows state a clone size, as once, few, many or a class for expanded clones.

-,TRBV30,-,TRBJ1-1,CAWSVLRQGSLIGNTEAFF,TGTGCCTGGAGTGTACTTCGGCAGGGTAGTCTGATTGGGAACACTGAAGCTTTCTTT
-,TRBV9,-,TRBJ2-5,CASSVSGQETQYF,TGTGCCAGCAGCGTTAGCGGCCAAGAGACCCAGTACTTC
-,TRBV28,TRBD1,TRBJ1-5,CASSSRTGLGNQPQHF,TGTGCCAGCAGTTCACGGACAGGGTTGGGCAATCAGCCCCAGCATTTT
-,TRBV28,-,TRBJ1-4,CASRQGGRSEKLFF,TGTGCCAGCAGGCAAGGGGGGCGAAGTGAAAAACTGTTTTTT
few,TRBV4-3,-,TRBJ2-3,CASSQDGRPGDTQYF,TGCGCCAGCAGCCAAGATGGGAGGCCGGGGGATACGCAGTATTTT
-,TRBV7-9,TRBD2,TRBJ2-3,CASSLGTSGVDTQYF,TGTGCCAGCAGCCTAGGGACTAGCGGGGTAGATACGCAGTATTTT
once,TRBV10-3,-,TRBJ2-7,CAISERRDSYEQYF,TGTGCCATCAGTGAGAGGCGGGACTCCTACGAGCAGTACTTC
-,TRBV15,TRBD1,TRBJ2-7,CATSSDRLGQGARYEQYF,TGTGCCACCAGCAGCGACCGACTTGGACAGGGGGCCCGATACGAGCAGTACTTC
-,TRBV7-6,-,TRBJ1-2,CASSPGRNYGYTF,TGTGCCAGCAGCCCGGGACGGAACTATGGCTACACCTTC
-,TRBV11-2,TRBD1,TRBJ2-1,CASSFWGQSVTEQFF,TGTGCCAGCAGCTTTTGGGGACAGTCAGTCACTGAGCAGTTCTTC
-,TRBV5-1,-,TRBJ1-2,CASSPQGARAPYGYTF,TGCGCCAGCAGCCCACAGGGAGCCCGAGCCCCTTATGGCTACACCTTC
-,TRBV5-1,TRBD1,TRBJ1-1,CASSQGQGRQAFF,TGCGCCAGCAGCCAAGGACAGGGAAGACAAGCTTTCTTT
-,TRBV6-5,-,TRBJ1-1,CASSYSENTEAFF,TGTGCCAGCAGTTACTCTGAGAACACTGAAGCTTTCTTT
-,TRBV9,-,TRBJ1-6,CASSVEGVGNSPLHF,TGTGCCAGCAGCGTAGAGGGCGTCGGTAATTCACCCCTCCACTTT
-,TRBV7-9,TRBD1,TRBJ2-2,CASSNIPGQVSGELFF,TGTGCCAGCAGCAACATCCCTGGACAGGTTTCCGGGGAGCTGTTTTTT
once,TRBV6-5,-,TRBJ1-1,CASSDRMNTEAFF,TGTGCCAGCAGCGACAGGATGAACACTGAAGCTTTCTTT
-,TRBV19,-,TRBJ1-1,CASSIKGGNTEAFF,TGTGCCAGTAGTATAAAGGGGGGGAACACTGAAGCTTTCTTT
-,TRBV6-5,-,TRBJ2-7,CASSSVTRAPSYEQYF,TGTGCCAGCAGTTCTGTGACAAGGGCTCCCTCCTACGAGCAGTACTTC
-,TRBV6-5,-,TRBJ1-1,CATTIGSNTEAFF,TGTGCCACAACCATCGGATCGAACACTGAAGCTTTCTTT
-,TRBV11-2,-,TRBJ1-1,CASSLRGRAAGTEAFF,TGTGCCAGCAGCTTAAGGGGCAGGGCTGCCGGCACTGAAGCTTTCTTT
-,TRBV5-1,-,TRBJ1-1,CASSSRGVPYETEAFF,TGCGCCAGCAGCTCCCGGGGGGTGCCCTATGAAACTGAAGCTTTCTTT
few,TRBV7-2,-,TRBJ2-5,CASSLVGGQETQYF,TGTGCCAGCAGCTTAGTTGGCGGCCAAGAGACCCAGTACTTC
few,TRBV5-5,-,TRBJ1-6,CASSLAGQGTPGNSPLHF,TGTGCCAGCAGCTTGGCCGGCCAGGGGACTCCTGGTAATTCACCCCTCCACTTT
-,TRBV6-5,TRBD1,TRBJ1-2,CASSQDRVYGYTF,TGTGCCAGCAGTCAAGACAGGGTCTATGGCTACACCTTC
few,TRBV5-6,TRBD1,TRBJ2-5,CASSLEGQGRKTQYF,TGTGCCAGCAGCCTGGAGGGACAGGGCAGAAAGACCCAGTACTTC
-,TRBV18,-,TRBJ1-3,CASSPNLDNSGNTIYF,TGTGCCAGCTCACCAAACCTGGACAACTCTGGAAACACCATATATTTT
once,TRBV28,-,TRBJ1-2,CASSLPSGDYGYTF,TGTGCCAGCAGTTTACCAAGTGGCGACTATGGCTACACCTTC
-,TRBV29-1,-,TRBJ2-6,CSVWVPVGTGANVLTF,TGCAGCGTTTGGGTACCAGTGGGTACCGGGGCCAACGTCCTGACTTTC
few,TRBV6-1,TRBD1,TRBJ1-2,CASSDELWTGSGYTF,TGTGCCAGCAGCGACGAATTATGGACAGGGAGTGGCTACACCTTC
-,TRBV19,-,TRBJ1-1,CASKGGPVVNTEAFF,TGTGCCAGTAAAGGGGGGCCGGTGGTGAACACTGAAGCTTTCTTT